Sequencing of this T cell receptor (beta chain) was carried out in a study of Tregs in tolerant kidney transplant recipients (dated by TCRdb to about 2019). Broadly, across the study: The study applied TCRbeta sequencing to find donor-specific regulatory T cells before combined kidney and bone marrow transplantation and then followed those same cells after transplant. Several methods of expanding Tregs specific for an allogeneic donor were compared by TCRbeta repertoire sequencing in a few healthy controls. The investigation overall reported the following: The most biologically relevant and donor-specific TCRbeta repertoire appeared to be identified by expanding Tregs with activated donor B cells. The study was limited by small patient numbers, and the findings need validation in larger populations and under other immunosuppression protocols. Biological reproducibility was not directly addressed, though technical replication error appeared minimal.

Worth noting for this clone: The target of this receptor is not known. The record has no base qualities; no much larger clone is one base away.

Thawed PBMCs were FACS-sorted into unstimulated Tregs (CD4+CD25+CD127-), CD4+ non-Tregs (CD4+CD25-), CD4 cells and CD8 cells. Healthy control blood was obtained either as purchased buffy coats or from healthy volunteers. Healthy control blood was separated into PBMCs by Ficoll density gradient and cryopreserved, and patient PBMCs were collected both before and after transplant. The germline V gene (reference sequence) supplies CDR1 LNHDA and CDR2 SQIVND. Deletion took 5 bases off V and 0 bases off J, with a span of 14 bases between the germline ends. The CDR3 runs 16 residues from the cysteine to the phenylalanine. Only CDR3 DNA remains: 48 bases, in frame from the first base. For TCRbeta CDR3 sequencing, genomic DNA was extracted from sorted cells using the QIAGEN DNeasy Blood and Tissue Kit. Through immunoSEQ, high-throughput TCRbeta CDR3 sequencing was done commercially, including PCR amplification with internal controls and bias correction. Concerning the study's data processing: Unique productive TCRbeta sequences were defined by CDR3 nucleotide sequence where primers matched, and otherwise by CDR3 amino acid sequence together with Vbeta and Jbeta genes. Sorting error was corrected by removing sequences shared between sorted populations at a frequency ratio of 2:1 or less, and the remaining shared sequences were assigned to the higher population. A sequence counted as donor-reactive if, in CFSE-low cells, the sequence had a frequency of at least 0.01% and was expanded at least 5-fold compared with unstimulated cells. Jensen-Shannon divergence, calculated on the top 100 TCRbeta sequences ranked by frequency, was used to quantify repertoire divergence. For any sample with multiple sequencing runs, sorting error was corrected in each run separately before the runs were pooled. The table was pulled from immuneACCESS by TCRdb, which kept in-frame rearrangements only. Such tables lose some clones; where checked, under half of the loss comes from unresolved V genes, and the rest has no known cause. The DNA gave D and trimming, while V, J and clone size come from that table. Recorded for this sample are some 90,000 clones; around 90% of them occurred a single time. Around 4.5% of the sample comes from the top ten.

This clonotype was sampled from a human donor in good health. Sequenced: CD8+ T cells from blood. Here the chain combines TRBV19 and TRBJ1-5, with the D gene not clear enough to name. The CDR3 reads as follows: CASSSPRTDSNQPQHF. The nucleotide sequence is given as TGTGCCAGTAGTTCCCCCCGGACGGATAGCAATCAGCCCCAGCATTTT.